These 2 T cell receptor beta chains share one sample of origin, sequenced in a study of blood T cell repertoires in COVID-19. Sequencing used immunoSEQ multiplex PCR; TCRdb keeps in-frame clones, though not all of them. The data contain approximately 300,000 clones, 70% to 90% of them singletons. Sequencing was done on a sample of PBMCs or T cells enriched from blood (not recorded which). These receptor sequences come from a woman aged 25 to 45 who had recovered from COVID-19.

The rearrangement links TRBV19 to TRBJ2-3; tentatively, D is TRBD1 (5 bases). Germline assignment: CDR1 LNHDA and CDR2 SQIVND (reference sequence). V lost 3 bases and J 2 bases, leaving 18 bases between the germline ends. The CDR3 extends over 17 amino acids. Here the CDR3 reads CASSIRVFDSSTDTQYF. The DNA of the CDR3 is TGTGCCAGTAGTATCAGAGTTTTCGACAGTTCCACAGATACGCAGTATTTT. Full variable domain (missing parts from reference TRBV19 and TRBJ2-3): DGGITQSPKYLFRKEGQNVTLSCEQNLNHDAMYWYRQDPGQGLRLIYYSQIVNDFQKGDIAEGYSVSREKKESFPLTVTSAQKNPTAFYLCASSIRVFDSSTDTQYFGPGTRLTVL.

This chain links TRBV11-2 with TRBJ1-2, with D tentatively TRBD1 (5 bases). V was pared by 4 bases and J by 2 bases, with 14 bases between. The V gene's germline CDR1 is SGHAT and CDR2 FQNNGV. This CDR3 has 15 amino acids. The CDR3 DNA reads TGTGCCAGCAGCTCCATTTCAGGGATAAACTATGGCTACACCTTC. Residues: CASSSISGINYGYTF.